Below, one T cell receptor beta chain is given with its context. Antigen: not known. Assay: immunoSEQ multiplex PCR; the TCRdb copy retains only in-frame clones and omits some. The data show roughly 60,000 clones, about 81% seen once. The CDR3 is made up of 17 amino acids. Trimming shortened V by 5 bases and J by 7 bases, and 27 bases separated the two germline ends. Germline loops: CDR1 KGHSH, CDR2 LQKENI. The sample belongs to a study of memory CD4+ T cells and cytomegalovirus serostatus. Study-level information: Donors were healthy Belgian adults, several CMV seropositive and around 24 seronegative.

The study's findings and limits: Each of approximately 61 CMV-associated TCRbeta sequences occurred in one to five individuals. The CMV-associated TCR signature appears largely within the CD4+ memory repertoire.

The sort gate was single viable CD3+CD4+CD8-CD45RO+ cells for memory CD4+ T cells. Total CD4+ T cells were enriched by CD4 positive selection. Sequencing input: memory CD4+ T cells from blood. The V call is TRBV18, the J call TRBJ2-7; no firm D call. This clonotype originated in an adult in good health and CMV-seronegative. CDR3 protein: CASSFQPITTSYGEQYF. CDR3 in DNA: TGTGCCAGCTCATTCCAACCGATTACAACTTCATACGGGGAGCAGTACTTC.